The sequence of this T cell receptor beta chain was determined in a study of T cell repertoires in cytomegalovirus infection. At the level of the study: CMV infection and matching HLA type were both indicated by public TCR beta signatures. Study results and limitations: Ex vivo responses were dominated by HLA-C-restricted CMV-specific TCR beta clonotypes.

The CDR3 is 13 residues long. Germline V gives CDR1 SGHTA, CDR2 FQGNSA. TCRdb reprocessed the reads with MiXCR, giving one entry per CDR3 protein. The repertoire includes approximately 240,000 distinct CDR3 sequences, 12% of them detected once, and under 2% sits in the top ten. This clonotype was observed at least ten times. Its specificity is not known. The junction and the germline gene differ at one end; a read error may be behind it. The sequenced sample was PBMCs. This clonotype was obtained from a human donor in good health (CMV status not recorded). Some clones in this sample may be carry-over from other donors' samples. The V gene is TRBV7-2, the J gene TRBJ1-2; a weak D match, TRBD1 (5 bases). CDR3 coding DNA: TGTGCCAGCAGTTTAGGGGCTAACTATGGCTACACCTTC. Protein: CASSLGANYGYTF.